The 17 T cell receptor beta chains reported below all come from one sample, sequenced in a study of regulatory T cells in long-lasting Graves disease. TCRdb re-called the reads with MiXCR, one entry per CDR3 protein. The sample has several hundred distinct CDR3 sequences, about 86% seen once; the top ten hold approximately 14%. TCR sequences were obtained from RNA taken from PBMCs. The specimen was peripheral blood mononuclear cells (PBMCs), collected with antithyroid drug treatment, in newly diagnosed or persistent Graves disease (not recorded which). Source of these receptors: a man aged 40-49 years with Graves disease.

This rearrangement joins TRBV24-1 to TRBJ1-1; D is uncertain. Germline V lookup: CDR1 KGHDR, CDR2 SFDVKD. The CDR3 runs 13 residues. Trimming stripped 4 bases from V and 1 base from J, with 6 bases between. CDR3 coding DNA: TGTGCCACCAGTGACTTCAAGAACACTGAAGCTTTCTTT. Protein product: CATSDFKNTEAFF.

This clonotype has more than one count but fewer than ten. The chain recombines TRBV18 with TRBJ1-6, with TRBD1 as a possible D gene (5 bases). This CDR3 region has 14 residues. Trimming pared 3 bases from V and 5 bases from J, leaving 8 bases between. Germline lookup yields CDR1 KGHSH and CDR2 LQKENI. In nucleotides, the CDR3 is TGTGCCAGCTCACCGGACAAGAATAATTCACCCCTCCACTTT. Translating it yields CASSPDKNNSPLHF.

V usage is TRBV28 and J usage is TRBJ1-1; D perhaps matches TRBD1 (6 bases). Germline V gene data show CDR1 as MDHEN and CDR2 as SYDVKM. The CDR3 is made up of 14 amino acids. V lost 8 bases and J lost 0, with 13 bases in between. The CDR3 is CASERGGMNTEAFF. CDR3 in DNA: TGTGCCAGCGAAAGGGGGGGGATGAACACTGAAGCTTTCTTT.

The chain carries TRBV6-1 and TRBJ2-1, with D possibly matching TRBD2 (5 bases). V was shortened by 10 bases and J by 4 bases, with 11 bases between the two germline ends. The CDR3 covers 12 residues. The germline V gene has CDR1 MNHNS and CDR2 SASEGT. As DNA, the CDR3 is TGTGCCATTGGGGAGAGTTACAATGAGCAGTTCTTC. Protein: CAIGESYNEQFF.

This clonotype was detected only a few times. The CDR3, as DNA: TGTGCCAGCAGCTCCTCTAGCGGGCCTAGCACAGATACGCAGTATTTT. Translated, it gives CASSSSSGPSTDTQYF. The chain uses TRBV7-9 and TRBJ2-3; 8 bases agree with TRBD2. The CDR3 is 16 amino acids. Germline-derived CDR1 and CDR2 are SEHNR and FQNEAQ (reference sequence). Germline trimming cut 4 bases from V and 0 bases from J; bases unmatched to any gene: 6.

The chain employs TRBV11-1 and TRBJ1-1, with TRBD1 matching over 8 bases. The germline CDR1 and CDR2 sequences are SGHAT and FQDESV (reference sequence). V shed 2 bases, J shed 0 bases, and the junction held 5 bases outside the gene matches. The CDR3 is 16 residues long. DNA of the CDR3: TGTGCCAGCAGCTTAAAGACAGGGGTTATGAACACTGAAGCTTTCTTT. It is translated as CASSLKTGVMNTEAFF.

The chain has TRBV18 and TRBJ1-2; D not certain. Germline CDR1 reads KGHSH; CDR2 reads LQKENI. V was shortened by 3 bases and J by 0 bases, with 8 bases between the two germline ends. This CDR3 is built from 14 residues. CDR3 sequence: CASSPKTSNYGYTF. In DNA, the CDR3 is TGTGCCAGCTCACCCAAGACTTCTAACTATGGCTACACCTTC.

The gene calls are TRBV7-9 and TRBJ1-6; D gene uncertain. Germline loops: CDR1 SEHNR, CDR2 FQNEAQ (reference sequence). CDR3 length: 12 residues. Trimming took 4 bases from V and 7 from J, leaving 5 bases between them. The CDR3 DNA sequence: TGTGCCAGCAGCTCCATAAATTCACCCCTCCACTTT. This codes for CASSSINSPLHF.

The chain employs TRBV11-1 and TRBJ2-7; TRBD2 is a possible D gene (5 bases). Germline CDR1 reads SGHAT; CDR2 reads FQDESV (reference sequence). V lost 5 bases and J 2 bases, leaving 13 bases between the germline ends. The CDR3 covers 14 residues. CDR3 sequence: CASSPRTLPYEQYF. The CDR3 DNA sequence: TGTGCCAGCAGCCCCCGGACTCTACCCTACGAGCAGTACTTC.

The J gene is TRBJ2-3, the V gene TRBV6-1, with D unresolved. Germline assignment: CDR1 MNHNS and CDR2 SASEGT. The CDR3 sequence is 15 residues long. V was pared by 0 bases and J by 0 bases, with 7 bases between. CDR3 DNA sequence: TGTGCCAGCAGTGAAGCGGATTTTAGCACAGATACGCAGTATTTT. This codes for CASSEADFSTDTQYF.

The rearrangement joins TRBV14 to TRBJ2-1, with TRBD2 matching over 13 bases. The CDR3 totals 15 residues. The germline gives CDR1 SGHDN, CDR2 FVKESK. With 4 bases clipped from V and 7 bases from J, the junction kept 4 bases outside the gene matches. The CDR3 DNA reads as TGTGCCAGCAGCCTACCGGGACTAGCGGGGAATGAGCAGTTCTTC. This gives the protein CASSLPGLAGNEQFF.

The chain uses TRBV28 and TRBJ2-5; D might be TRBD2 (6 bases). The CDR3 extends over 15 amino acids. Germline loops: CDR1 MDHEN, CDR2 SYDVKM. Trimming stripped 3 bases from V and 5 bases from J, with 16 bases between. The CDR3: CASSFTYGSGETQYF. DNA for the CDR3: TGTGCCAGCAGTTTCACATACGGGAGCGGTGAGACCCAGTACTTC.

The chain recombines TRBV18 with TRBJ2-3; D perhaps matches TRBD2 (5 bases). V gave up 0 bases and J gave up 5 bases, with 9 bases separating them. Germline lookup yields CDR1 KGHSH and CDR2 LQKENI. The CDR3 consists of 14 residues. The CDR3 DNA sequence: TGTGCCAGCTCACCACCGGCCGGGGTAGATACGCAGTATTTT. Amino acids: CASSPPAGVDTQYF.

V usage is TRBV6-2 or TRBV6-3 and J usage is TRBJ1-2, with TRBD1 identical over 8 bases. Germline CDR1 is MNHEY and CDR2 is SVGEGT. The CDR3 spans 17 residues. With V trimmed by 2 bases and J by 8 bases, 16 bases remained unmatched. CDR3 coding DNA: TGTGCCAGCAGTTACGACGGGACAGGTGGGATTTCGGGAGGCTACACCTTC. Protein: CASSYDGTGGISGGYTF.

The chain carries TRBV28 and TRBJ1-1; no firm D call. V gave up 6 bases and J gave up 0 bases, with 11 bases separating them. The CDR3 is 14 amino acids. Germline V gene sequence: CDR1 MDHEN, CDR2 SYDVKM. The CDR3 is CASRPEKMNTEAFF. The CDR3, as DNA: TGTGCCAGCAGGCCGGAGAAAATGAACACTGAAGCTTTCTTT.

This rearrangement joins TRBV20-1 to TRBJ1-2; 9 nucleotides match TRBD1. V was clipped by 5 bases and J by 8 bases; unmatched bases: 12. Germline assignment: CDR1 DFQATT and CDR2 SNEGSKA (reference sequence). The CDR3 has 14 residues. The CDR3 nucleotides are TGCAGTGCTTCCCGGACAGGGGAAGGGAGAGGCTACACCTTC. Its protein is CSASRTGEGRGYTF.

V usage is TRBV7-8 and J usage is TRBJ2-7, with 9 bases that match TRBD1. This CDR3 has 14 residues. Per germline, CDR1 SGHVS and CDR2 FQNEAQ. V trimming: 5 bases; J trimming: 4 bases; junction bases outside the gene matches: 6. CDR3: CASSKTGGIYEQYF. CDR3 DNA: TGTGCCAGCAGCAAGACAGGGGGTATTTACGAGCAGTACTTC.